The sequence of this T cell receptor (beta chain) was determined in a study of T cell responses to AZD1222 COVID-19 vaccine. Sequencing used immunoSEQ multiplex PCR; TCRdb keeps in-frame clones, though not all of them. The data hold about 68,000 clones, with about nine tenths observed a single time. Between the trimmed V and J ends, which lost 7 bases and 0 bases, there was a span of 7 bases. The CDR3 is made up of 12 amino acids. From germline, CDR1 is SQVTM and CDR2 ANQGSEA. The sequence came from an adult in good health. The chain carries TRBV29-1 and TRBJ1-3; no definite D call. The sequencing here drew on peripheral blood, taken on day 0 of AZD1222 vaccination. The CDR3 coding sequence is TGCAGCGCACAGAACTCTGGAAACACCATATATTTT. This sequence encodes CSAQNSGNTIYF.